Presented here are 27 T cell receptor beta chains from one specimen sequenced in a study of long-term antiretroviral therapy in people with HIV. Survey level was the resolution at which the v3.0 immunoSEQ assay ran. The protocol was immunoSEQ multiplex PCR, while the TCRdb copy is restricted to in-frame clones and leaves out a portion. In the table there are tens of thousands of clones, 80% to 95% of which are singletons. The sample in question was unsorted PBMCs, obtained 3.1 years after starting antiretroviral therapy. All receptors derive from a man younger than 35 with HIV.

The chain couples TRBV7-2 to TRBJ2-7, with TRBD1 identical over 9 bases. The germline gives CDR1 SGHTA, CDR2 FQGNSA. Trimming at V came to 0 bases and at J to 0 bases, leaving 0 bases not matched to a gene. CDR3 size: 15 residues. The CDR3 sequence is CASSLATGGSYEQYF. The CDR3 DNA follows: TGTGCCAGCAGCTTAGCGACAGGGGGCTCCTACGAGCAGTACTTC.

The chain is built from TRBV6-1 and TRBJ1-1; the D gene is possibly TRBD1 (6 bases). The CDR3 is 16 amino acids. Trimming removed 0 bases at V and 2 bases at J, with 13 bases between. Germline values: CDR1 MNHNS, CDR2 SASEGT. In DNA, the CDR3 is TGTGCCAGCAGTGAAGCGGCGGCGGACAGTAACACTGAAGCTTTCTTT. Translation: CASSEAAADSNTEAFF.

CDR3 coding DNA: TGTGCCATCAGTGAGCCGGCAGGGGGCAACCCCTACGAGCAGTACTTC. Encoded protein: CAISEPAGGNPYEQYF. The chain joins TRBV10-3 to TRBJ2-7; 8 bases agree with TRBD1. CDR1 and CDR2 from the germline V gene are ENHRY and SYGVKD. J gave up 2 bases and V 2 bases, and 8 bases lay outside the gene matches. This CDR3 is 16 amino acids long.

This chain links TRBV11-2 with TRBJ1-5, with 10 nucleotides matching TRBD1. J gave up 5 bases and V 1 base, and 14 bases lay outside the gene matches. Germline CDR1 and CDR2: SGHAT and FQNNGV. This CDR3 region has 19 residues. The CDR3 coding sequence is TGTGCCAGCAGCTTAGGAAAAGGTCTGGGACAGGGGATCCATCAGCCCCAGCATTTT. Residues: CASSLGKGLGQGIHQPQHF.

The V and J genes are TRBV5-1 and TRBJ1-1, with unresolved D. In germline, CDR1 is SGHRS, CDR2 YFSETQ. This CDR3 spans 13 amino acids. Trimming shortened V by 5 bases and J by 2 bases, and 10 bases separated the two germline ends. The CDR3 DNA is TGCGCCAGCAGGGACGGGTCCAACACTGAAGCTTTCTTT. Amino acid sequence: CASRDGSNTEAFF.

The chain carries TRBV6-1 and TRBJ2-3, with TRBD2 matching 9 bases. The CDR3 runs to 15 residues. The ends lost 6 bases at V and 3 bases at J; junction bases unmatched: 7. Germline-derived CDR1 and CDR2 are MNHNS and SASEGT. The CDR3: CASRATREGTDTQYF. CDR3 bases: TGTGCCAGCAGGGCCACGCGGGAGGGGACAGATACGCAGTATTTT.

The chain couples TRBV27 to TRBJ2-1; 7 bases line up with TRBD2. The ends lost 7 bases at V and 5 bases at J; junction bases unmatched: 11. Per the germline V gene, CDR1 is MNHEY and CDR2 is SMNVEV (reference sequence). The CDR3 totals 15 residues. CDR3: CASKGWGRVDNEQFF. CDR3 nucleotide sequence: TGTGCCAGCAAGGGTTGGGGGAGGGTTGACAATGAGCAGTTCTTC.

The chain employs TRBV6-1 and TRBJ1-2; D possibly corresponds to TRBD1 (6 bases). The CDR3 has 15 amino acids. Germline V gene sequence: CDR1 MNHNS, CDR2 SASEGT. V lost 5 bases and J lost 4, with 17 bases in between. CDR3 residues: CASSLARGPGYGYTF. CDR3 sequence (DNA): TGTGCCAGCAGTTTAGCGCGGGGGCCAGGCTATGGCTACACCTTC.

The J gene is TRBJ2-1, the V gene TRBV25-1, with D hard to call. The V end was cut by 7 bases, the J end by 8 bases, with 15 bases between. This CDR3 has 13 residues. Germline CDR1 is MGHDK and CDR2 is SYGVNS. The CDR3 sequence: CASTPDPWDEQFF. The CDR3, as DNA: TGTGCCAGCACCCCTGACCCTTGGGATGAGCAGTTCTTC. Filled out from reference TRBV25-1 and TRBJ2-1, the complete variable domain reads EADIYQTPRYLVIGTGKKITLECSQTMGHDKMYWYQQDPGMELHLIHYSYGVNSTEKGDLSSESTVSRIRTEHFPLTLESARPSHTSQYLCASTPDPWDEQFFGPGTRLTVL.

The CDR3, as DNA: TGTGCCAGCAGTTTATCACAGGGGGCACCAGATACGCAGTATTTT. This codes for CASSLSQGAPDTQYF. The chain joins TRBV27 to TRBJ2-3; 9 bases line up with TRBD1. The CDR3 is 15 amino acids. Trimming at V came to 0 bases and at J to 4 bases, leaving 2 bases not matched to a gene. Germline CDR1 MNHEY, CDR2 SMNVEV (reference sequence).

The chain joins TRBV27 to TRBJ1-2; a possible D gene is TRBD1 (6 bases). The length of the CDR3 is 15 residues. Trimming took off 2 bases at V and 4 bases at J, with 14 bases between the two ends. Germline V gene sequence: CDR1 MNHEY, CDR2 SMNVEV (reference sequence). CDR3 loop: CASSLQQGGFYGYTF. In DNA form, the CDR3 reads TGTGCCAGCAGTTTACAACAGGGAGGGTTCTATGGCTACACCTTC.

This clone appeared once. The V gene is TRBV7-9, the J gene TRBJ2-1, with 9 bases identical to TRBD2. J lost 1 base, V lost 1 base, and 5 bases had no gene match. The germline V gene encodes CDR1 SEHNR and CDR2 FQNEAQ (reference sequence). This CDR3 region has 17 residues. CDR3 residues: CASSLGSSGSSYNEQFF. CDR3 sequence (DNA): TGTGCCAGCAGCTTAGGCAGTAGCGGGAGTTCCTACAATGAGCAGTTCTTC.

This clone was counted once. The V call is TRBV9, the J call TRBJ2-3; TRBD1 is a possible D gene (6 bases). Trimming took off 4 bases at V and 2 bases at J, with 17 bases between the two ends. Germline V gene data show CDR1 as SGDLS and CDR2 as YYNGEE. CDR3 length: 16 residues. The CDR3 nucleotides read TGTGCCAGCAGCCAGCCCCGGGACACCTCCACAGATACGCAGTATTTT. It codes for CASSQPRDTSTDTQYF.

This clone was picked up one time. CDR3 amino acids: CASSLDRVEQYF. CDR3 DNA: TGTGCCAGCAGCTTAGACAGGGTCGAGCAGTACTTC. This chain uses TRBV11-2 with TRBJ2-7; D possibly corresponds to TRBD1 (5 bases). This CDR3 has 12 residues. Germline-derived CDR1 and CDR2 are SGHAT and FQNNGV. V shed 0 bases and J shed 6 bases, with 6 bases lying between them.

V usage is TRBV7-2 and J usage is TRBJ2-7; D not resolved. Trimming took 2 bases from V and 0 from J, leaving 8 bases between them. This CDR3 is built from 14 residues. CDR1 SGHTA and CDR2 FQGNSA come from the germline V gene. CDR3 DNA sequence: TGTGCCAGCAGCTTATCCGGCAGCTCCTACGAGCAGTACTTC. As protein: CASSLSGSSYEQYF. The full variable domain, in which reference TRBV7-2 and TRBJ2-7 provide the parts outside the CDR3, is GAGVSQSPSNKVTEKGKDVELRCDPISGHTALYWYRQSLGQGLEFLIYFQGNSAPDKSGLPSDRFSAERTGGSVSTLTIQRTQQEDSAVYLCASSLSGSSYEQYFGPGTRLTVT.

This clone was found a few times. J is TRBJ2-7 and V is TRBV27, with 8 bases matching TRBD2. CDR1 is MNHEY, CDR2 SMNVEV, per germline (reference sequence). The CDR3 extends over 14 amino acids. V was pared by 2 bases and J by 6 bases, with 6 bases of the junction left unmatched. The CDR3, as DNA: TGTGCCAGCAGTTTAGGGGGACTAGGAGGCGAGCAGTACTTC. Its translation: CASSLGGLGGEQYF.

CDR3 loop: CASSQDWRQAYEQYF. The CDR3 DNA follows: TGCGCCAGCAGCCAAGATTGGAGACAGGCCTACGAGCAGTACTTC. The chain has TRBV4-1 and TRBJ2-7, with D possibly matching TRBD1 (6 bases). V was trimmed by 0 bases and J by 2 bases, leaving 11 bases between them. This CDR3 spans 15 amino acids. Germline CDR1 and CDR2: MGHRA and YSYEKL.

The chain is built from TRBV7-2 and TRBJ2-5, with unresolved D. Trimming removed 1 base at V and 4 bases at J, with 19 bases between. The CDR3 has 17 amino acids. Germline loops: CDR1 SGHTA, CDR2 FQGNSA. DNA for the CDR3: TGTGCCAGCAGCTTAGGCGTAGACCCCAGGATTGGAGAGACCCAGTACTTC. Its protein product is CASSLGVDPRIGETQYF.

This chain joins TRBV4-1 and TRBJ2-3, with D hard to call. Germline V CDR1 and CDR2: MGHRA, YSYEKL. This CDR3 comprises 14 residues. Trimming left V 0 bases short and J 3 bases short, with 7 bases between. CDR3 sequence reads: CASSQDPVTDTQYF. CDR3 nucleotides: TGCGCCAGCAGCCAAGATCCCGTTACAGATACGCAGTATTTT.

The V gene is TRBV5-5, the J gene TRBJ2-1, with TRBD2 identical over 7 bases. The V segment lost 0 bases and the J segment 9 bases; nucleotides outside the gene matches: 9. The CDR3 runs to 15 residues. CDR1 is SGHKS and CDR2 is YYEKEE in the germline V gene (reference sequence). CDR3 residues: CASSLEGTTGGEQFF. CDR3 nucleotide sequence: TGTGCCAGCAGCTTGGAGGGGACTACGGGCGGTGAGCAGTTCTTC.

The chain joins TRBV7-9 to TRBJ2-2; 8 bases are shared with TRBD1. The ends lost 7 bases at V and 7 bases at J; junction bases unmatched: 14. Germline values: CDR1 SEHNR, CDR2 FQNEAQ (reference sequence). The CDR3 contains 16 residues. The CDR3 here is CASTETATGDSGELFF. CDR3 coding DNA: TGTGCCAGCACCGAAACCGCGACAGGGGATAGCGGGGAGCTGTTTTTT.

The chain employs TRBV11-1 and TRBJ2-7, with D possibly matching TRBD2 (6 bases). V lost 8 bases and J lost 5, with 13 bases in between. Germline CDR1 SGHAT, CDR2 FQDESV (reference sequence). The CDR3 covers 12 residues. The CDR3 here is CASSGSSHEQYF. In nucleotides, the CDR3 is TGTGCCAGCTCCGGGAGTTCCCACGAGCAGTACTTC.

The rearrangement uses TRBV2 and TRBJ2-2; 8 nucleotides match TRBD2. CDR3 length equals 15 residues. The trim removed 6 bases at V and 4 bases at J, leaving 7 bases unmatched. In germline, CDR1 is SNHLY, CDR2 FYNNEI. CDR3 sequence (DNA): TGTGCCAGCAGCTACAGCGGGAGAGCCACCGGGGAGCTGTTTTTT. Residues: CASSYSGRATGELFF.

The chain combines TRBV20-1 with TRBJ1-1; D not resolved. CDR1 is DFQATT, CDR2 SNEGSKA, per germline (reference sequence). V lost 6 bases and J 11 bases, leaving 16 bases between the germline ends. This CDR3 has 11 amino acids. Here the CDR3 reads CSAFRTAGAFF. In DNA form, the CDR3 reads TGCAGTGCCTTCCGGACCGCGGGGGCTTTCTTT.

The chain has TRBV7-8 and TRBJ1-6; TRBD1 agrees at 7 bases. J lost 7 bases, V lost 5 bases, and 8 bases had no gene match. Germline lookup yields CDR1 SGHVS and CDR2 FQNEAQ. The CDR3 spans 15 residues. CDR3 amino acids: CASSKIDRDNSPLHF. CDR3 DNA sequence: TGTGCCAGCAGCAAGATCGACAGGGACAATTCACCCCTCCACTTT.

V usage is TRBV27 and J usage is TRBJ2-3; D might be TRBD2 (5 bases). With 6 bases removed from V and 1 base from J, the gap between germline ends came to 17 bases. CDR1 and CDR2 from the germline V gene are MNHEY and SMNVEV (reference sequence). The CDR3 totals 16 residues. The CDR3 is CASSRGGGRRTDTQYF. The CDR3 DNA follows: TGTGCCAGCAGCCGAGGAGGAGGACGACGCACAGATACGCAGTATTTT.

The V and J genes are TRBV5-1 and TRBJ2-2; D possibly matches TRBD1 or TRBD2 (5 bases each). Germline V lookup: CDR1 SGHRS, CDR2 YFSETQ. V lost 3 bases and J 7 bases, leaving 19 bases between the germline ends. The CDR3 runs 16 residues. CDR3 sequence: CASSSFAAGTSGELFF. In nucleotides, the CDR3 is TGCGCCAGCAGCTCTTTTGCGGCAGGGACCAGCGGGGAGCTGTTTTTT.